This T cell receptor beta chain was profiled in a study of response to subunit inactivated influenza vaccine (dated by TCRdb to about 2018). For the wider study: To follow how T cells responded to a trivalent subunit inactivated influenza vaccine, the researchers relied on deep quantitative profiling of the T cell receptor repertoire.

Trimmed from V: 3 bases; trimmed from J: 6 bases; junction bases lacking a gene match: 7. CDR3 length: 15 amino acids, cysteine to phenylalanine. Left in the record is the CDR3 DNA by itself, 45 bases read in frame from the first base. Looking up the germline V gene (reference sequence) yields CDR1 MNHEY and CDR2 SMNVEV. This clonotype was detected only a few times. No antigen is known for it. Per-nucleotide qualities are absent, and no much larger clonotype sits a single base away. General study outcomes and caveats: The authors suggested that each seasonal influenza vaccination may recruit only a limited number of new T cells.

Library preparation used RT-PCR. Sequencing took place on an Illumina HiSeq 2500. Using fastp trimming at Q25 and MiXCR clonotype assembly, TCRdb reanalyzed the public sequencing data and kept in-frame beta chains. Rows are combined by CDR3 protein, so each entry shows the most common genes and DNA. A total of roughly 700,000 distinct CDR3 sequences appear in this sample, approximately 13% of them only once. The ten top clones hold 6% to 8% of the sample. The receptor was derived from a man in his forties or fifties who received an inactivated influenza vaccine. Donor details come from another sample of the same person, matched by shared clones. Specimen: PBMCs from blood, collected 14 to 15 days before vaccination. The rearranged chain carries TRBV27 and TRBJ2-1; 8 nucleotides in the junction match TRBD2. The nucleotide sequence reads as follows: TGTGCCAGCAGTTTTAGGGCAGCGGGAGTCAATGAGCAGTTCTTC. Its product reads: CASSFRAAGVNEQFF.